A selection of T cell receptor beta chains follows, all from one sample in a study of cytomegalovirus exposure and HLA in healthy donors. The data were produced by immunoSEQ multiplex PCR, yet TCRdb's version contains in-frame clones alone and is incomplete. This table holds about 120,000 clones, over 60% found once. The sample was PBMCs. The receptors stem from a middle-aged woman in good health and CMV-seropositive. CDR3s include the opening cysteine and the closing phenylalanine or tryptophan. A D gene is named only where the DNA matches it firmly. Clone sizes are given selectively: once, few, many, or a class where the clone is expanded.

CASSDPAGGRYEQYF	TGTGCCAGCAGTGACCCAGCGGGGGGCAGGTACGAGCAGTACTTC	-	TRBJ2-7	TRBD2	TRBV2
CASSELATNEKLFF	TGTGCCAGCAGTGAACTTGCAACTAATGAAAAACTGTTTTTT	-	TRBJ1-4	-	TRBV2
CASSQEAGSPYEQYF	TGCGCCAGCAGCCAAGAGGCTGGGAGCCCATACGAGCAGTACTTC	-	TRBJ2-7	-	TRBV4-1
CASSNSRGTRGEETQYF	TGTGCCAGTAGTAACTCCAGGGGCACACGGGGAGAGGAGACCCAGTACTTC	-	TRBJ2-5	-	TRBV19
CASSLGGGGGNEQFF	TGCGCCAGCAGCTTGGGCGGGGGGGGAGGAAATGAGCAGTTCTTC	-	TRBJ2-1	TRBD2	TRBV5-1
CASSLRDRNTEAFF	TGCGCCAGCAGCTTGAGGGACAGGAACACTGAAGCTTTCTTT	-	TRBJ1-1	TRBD1	TRBV5-1
CASSWRENEQFF	TGTGCCAGCAGCTGGAGGGAGAATGAGCAGTTCTTC	-	TRBJ2-1	-	TRBV5-4
CASSQVRTSGGADEQFF	TGCGCCAGCAGCCAAGTTCGGACTAGCGGGGGGGCGGATGAGCAGTTCTTC	-	TRBJ2-1	TRBD2	TRBV4-1
CASSLTVNGNYGYTF	TGCGCCAGCAGCCTTACTGTGAATGGTAACTATGGCTACACCTTC	-	TRBJ1-2	-	TRBV4-1
CASSALSGGRGGYEQYF	TGTGCCAGCAGTGCCCTATCGGGGGGGCGAGGGGGCTACGAGCAGTACTTC	-	TRBJ2-7	TRBD2	TRBV6-1
CASRRGLAGGSGELFF	TGTGCCAGCAGGAGGGGACTAGCGGGAGGGTCCGGGGAGCTGTTTTTT	-	TRBJ2-2	TRBD2	TRBV2
CASSYSAGEQPQHF	TGTGCCAGCAGTTACTCTGCAGGGGAGCAGCCCCAGCATTTT	-	TRBJ1-5	-	TRBV6-5
CASSSSTPEAFF	TGTGCCAGCAGCTCCTCTACTCCTGAAGCTTTCTTT	-	TRBJ1-1	-	TRBV9
CASSQTRTSGTPYEQYF	TGCGCCAGCAGCCAAACGAGGACTAGCGGGACACCATACGAGCAGTACTTC	-	TRBJ2-7	TRBD2	TRBV4-3
CASSFSSLQETQYF	TGTGCCAGCAGCTTTTCCTCCCTCCAAGAGACCCAGTACTTC	once	TRBJ2-5	-	TRBV5-8
CASSVPKETQYF	TGTGCCAGCAGCGTCCCCAAAGAGACCCAGTACTTC	-	TRBJ2-5	-	TRBV5-4
CASSFGTGGNQPQHF	TGTGCCAGCAGCTTTGGGACAGGGGGAAATCAGCCCCAGCATTTT	-	TRBJ1-5	TRBD1	TRBV5-6
CASSLGAASYEQYF	TGTGCCAGCAGCTTAGGGGCCGCCTCCTACGAGCAGTACTTC	-	TRBJ2-7	-	TRBV7-9
CASSPDRDLYGYTF	TGTGCCAGCAGTCCGGACAGGGACCTTTATGGCTACACCTTC	-	TRBJ1-2	TRBD1	TRBV27
CASSNPGLTSGNTIYF	TGTGCCAGTAGTAACCCCGGACTAACCTCTGGAAACACCATATATTTT	-	TRBJ1-3	-	TRBV19
CASSSTGPSGNTIYF	TGCGCCAGCAGTTCCACAGGGCCGTCTGGAAACACCATATATTTT	once	TRBJ1-3	-	TRBV5-1
CASRRQGATNEKLFF	TGTGCCAGCAGGCGACAGGGGGCAACTAATGAAAAACTGTTTTTT	once	TRBJ1-4	TRBD1	TRBV27
CASSFRGTGSEKLFF	TGTGCCAGCAGCTTTCGCGGGACAGGCTCTGAAAAACTGTTTTTT	once	TRBJ1-4	TRBD1	TRBV11-2
CASRGDGGANEKLFF	TGTGCCAGCAGGGGGGACGGAGGGGCTAATGAAAAACTGTTTTTT	-	TRBJ1-4	-	TRBV2
CASTQSRVGANIANTGELFF	TGTGCCAGCACCCAAAGCCGGGTGGGGGCTAACATCGCGAACACCGGGGAGCTGTTTTTT	few	TRBJ2-2	-	TRBV7-6
CASRNRGPANYGYTF	TGTGCCAGCAGGAACAGGGGCCCGGCCAACTATGGCTACACCTTC	-	TRBJ1-2	TRBD1	TRBV6-5
CASSPREGTVSYEQYF	TGTGCCAGCAGCCCCCGGGAGGGGACTGTCTCCTACGAGCAGTACTTC	few	TRBJ2-7	TRBD2	TRBV9
CASSLDGSSYNEQFF	TGCGCCAGCAGCTTGGACGGGAGCTCCTACAATGAGCAGTTCTTC	-	TRBJ2-1	-	TRBV5-1
CASSLSDRGSGGGKLFF	TGTGCCAGCAGCTTAAGCGACAGGGGTTCTGGGGGAGGAAAACTGTTTTTT	-	TRBJ1-4	TRBD1	TRBV7-2
CASSLGTGSGQPQHF	TGTGCCAGCAGCTTGGGGACAGGGTCGGGTCAGCCCCAGCATTTT	once	TRBJ1-5	TRBD1	TRBV5-4
CASRIGQEISSYNEQFF	TGCGCCAGCAGGATTGGACAGGAGATTAGCTCCTACAATGAGCAGTTCTTC	-	TRBJ2-1	TRBD1	TRBV23-1
CATRGTGGQETQYF	TGTGCCACCCGCGGAACAGGGGGCCAAGAGACCCAGTACTTC	-	TRBJ2-5	TRBD1	TRBV19
CASSQEGTSGAYEQYF	TGTGCCAGCAGCCAAGAAGGGACTAGCGGGGCCTACGAGCAGTACTTC	-	TRBJ2-7	TRBD2	TRBV4-2
CSADRGWAFF	TGCAGTGCTGACAGGGGTTGGGCTTTCTTT	-	TRBJ1-1	TRBD1	TRBV20-1
CASSSTGSGYGYTF	TGTGCCAGCAGTTCGACAGGGTCAGGCTATGGCTACACCTTC	-	TRBJ1-2	TRBD1	TRBV28
CASSVEPVSEAFF	TGTGCCAGCAGCGTAGAACCGGTCTCCGAAGCTTTCTTT	-	TRBJ1-1	-	TRBV9
CASSPTRTGGRNEQFF	TGTGCCAGCAGCCCGACCCGAACGGGAGGTAGAAATGAGCAGTTCTTC	-	TRBJ2-1	TRBD2	TRBV7-9
CASRNRGNYGYTF	TGTGCCAGTAGAAACAGGGGGAACTATGGCTACACCTTC	-	TRBJ1-2	TRBD1	TRBV19
CASSSLQGRELFF	TGTGCCAGCAGCTCGCTACAGGGAAGGGAGCTGTTTTTT	-	TRBJ2-2	-	TRBV7-8
CAWSGITGNQPQHF	TGTGCCTGGAGTGGAATAACAGGGAATCAGCCCCAGCATTTT	-	TRBJ1-5	-	TRBV30
CASSLGLAGTGELFF	TGTGCTAGCAGCTTAGGACTAGCGGGAACCGGGGAGCTGTTTTTT	-	TRBJ2-2	TRBD2	TRBV7-7
CASSARLTRDEQFF	TGTGCCAGCAGCGCTAGACTTACCAGGGATGAGCAGTTCTTC	-	TRBJ2-1	-	TRBV9
CASSSQGKAFF	TGTGCCAGCAGCTCTCAGGGTAAAGCTTTCTTT	few	TRBJ1-1	-	TRBV7-2
CASTQTQGANEQFF	TGTGCCAGCACCCAAACCCAGGGGGCTAATGAGCAGTTCTTC	-	TRBJ2-1	TRBD1	TRBV7-9